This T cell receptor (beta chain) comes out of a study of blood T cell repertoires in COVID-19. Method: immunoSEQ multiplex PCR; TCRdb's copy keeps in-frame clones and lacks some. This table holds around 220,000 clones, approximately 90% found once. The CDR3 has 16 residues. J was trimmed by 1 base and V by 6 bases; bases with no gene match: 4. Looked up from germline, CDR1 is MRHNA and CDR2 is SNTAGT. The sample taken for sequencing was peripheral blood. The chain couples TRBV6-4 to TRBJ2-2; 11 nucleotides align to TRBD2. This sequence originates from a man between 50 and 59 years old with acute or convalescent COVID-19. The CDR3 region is CASRPGLAENTGELFF. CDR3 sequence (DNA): TGTGCCAGCAGACCGGGACTAGCGGAGAACACCGGGGAGCTGTTTTTT.